Described below is a single T cell receptor (beta chain) sequence and its context. The antigen remains unidentified. The entry originates in a study of PD-1 blockade in classical Hodgkin lymphoma. Broader study findings: Newly diagnosed patients had diversity similar to the baseline diversity of complete responders. Relapsed/refractory patients reportedly had the lowest baseline TCR diversity, below newly diagnosed patients, who were below healthy donors.

No patient escaped relapse after autologous stem cell transplantation, and brentuximab vedotin exposure varied. Progressive disease, partial response or complete response was each patient's best response. Per germline, CDR1 SGHDT and CDR2 YYEEEE. V lost 2 bases and J lost 0, with 9 bases in between. CDR3 size: 15 residues. Measured with immunoSEQ multiplex PCR; TCRdb has only the in-frame clones, and not every one. The sample consists of tens of thousands of clones, over 55% of them appearing once. The sequences come from peripheral blood mononuclear cells (PBMCs), collected at baseline. The chain joins TRBV5-6 to TRBJ1-3; no clear D. The origin of this receptor is a human donor with classical Hodgkin lymphoma. The CDR3 DNA is TGTGCCAGCAGCTTCCTACAGTTCTCTGGAAACACCATATATTTT. It encodes CASSFLQFSGNTIYF.